This T cell receptor beta chain was retrieved from a study of OX40 agonist ivuxolimab in advanced cancers. TCRdb keeps only in-frame clones here, not all; method: immunoSEQ multiplex PCR. The sample consists of around 100,000 clones, nearly 90% of them appearing once. Study results and caveats: Among T cells, CD8+ cells averaged more expanded clones than CD4+ cells. Low normalized T-cell clonal expansion also characterized some of the nonresponders.

Regarding this clone: As yet, its antigen is unknown.

If patients had autoimmune disease history or systemic immunosuppression, they were excluded. The material was CD4+ or CD8+ T cells sorted from blood, obtained in a trial of the OX40 agonist ivuxolimab. This sequence was found in an adult with an advanced solid tumor such as melanoma, head and neck, liver or kidney cancer.

CDR3 DNA sequence: TGTGCCACCAGCAGAGGGTGGGGAGCCTCCTACGAGCAGTACTTC. This encodes CATSRGWGASYEQYF. This chain joins TRBV15 and TRBJ2-7, with a possible D match to TRBD2 (5 bases). The V gene's germline CDR1 is LNHNV and CDR2 YYDKDF (reference sequence). The CDR3 spans 15 residues. Trimming stripped 1 base from V and 0 bases from J, with 10 bases between.